One sample yielded the 5 T cell receptor beta chains listed below, sequenced in a study of T cell repertoires in cytomegalovirus infection. A single record per CDR3 protein comes from TCRdb applying MiXCR to the reads. Of around 140,000 distinct CDR3 sequences in the sample, about 6% are singletons; the top ten hold about a sixth. Material: PBMCs. The receptors originated from a human donor in good health (CMV status not recorded). Some clones in this sample may be carry-over from other donors' samples.

The chain links TRBV12-3 or TRBV12-4 to TRBJ2-5; TRBD2 matches at 7 bases. The CDR3 runs 14 residues. Unmatched junction bases numbered 5, after V lost 3 bases and J lost 4 bases. CDR3 nucleotide sequence: TGTGCCAGCAGTTTTTCGGGGGGTGGAGAGACCCAGTACTTC. As protein: CASSFSGGGETQYF.

This clonotype has at least ten counts. The rearrangement joins TRBV7-8 to TRBJ2-1; D not resolved. CDR3 length equals 13 residues. Trimming left V 5 bases short and J 8 bases short, with 13 bases between. Germline V gene data show CDR1 as SGHVS and CDR2 as FQNEAQ. CDR3 residues: CASSPSRAHEQFF. The DNA of the CDR3 is TGTGCCAGCAGCCCCAGTCGTGCGCATGAGCAGTTCTTC.

This clonotype was detected many times. The V and J genes are TRBV7-8 and TRBJ1-1; D perhaps matches TRBD1 (6 bases). The CDR3 has 14 residues. Deletions cut 1 base from V and 7 bases from J, with 13 bases between. In germline, CDR1 is SGHVS, CDR2 FQNEAQ. The CDR3 sequence: CASSLGSEGGEAFF. The CDR3 DNA reads TGTGCCAGCAGCTTAGGATCGGAAGGGGGTGAAGCTTTCTTT.

This clonotype was observed many times. V gene TRBV7-2 combines with J gene TRBJ2-1; 15 bases align to TRBD2. V was clipped by 5 bases and J by 6 bases; unmatched bases: 8. The CDR3 contains 17 residues. CDR1 is SGHTA, CDR2 FQGNSA, per germline. The CDR3 loop is CASSPLGLAGGGNEQFF. CDR3 DNA sequence: TGTGCCAGCAGCCCATTGGGACTAGCGGGGGGCGGCAATGAGCAGTTCTTC.

This clonotype was counted a few times. The V and J genes are TRBV20-1 and TRBJ2-5; D may be TRBD2 (6 bases). Trimming removed 6 bases at V and 2 bases at J, with 16 bases between. CDR3 length: 14 residues. Per germline, CDR1 DFQATT and CDR2 SNEGSKA (reference sequence). The CDR3 DNA follows: TGCAGTGCCGAGGGTAGCGGCCGTCAAGAGACCCAGTACTTC. The encoded protein is CSAEGSGRQETQYF.